This TCR beta chain stems from a study of blood T cells in healthy people across ages. Alongside a J-beta primer mix, a sample-barcoded 5' primer served in a second PCR lasting about 6 to 12 cycles. MiXCR, applied by TCRdb to the 5' RACE reads, yields one record per CDR3 protein. The table records approximately 780,000 distinct CDR3 sequences, under 30% of them present only once. With 2 bases clipped from V and 4 bases from J, the junction kept 4 bases outside the gene matches. The length of the CDR3 is 14 residues. CDR1 SGDLS and CDR2 YYNGEE come from the germline V gene. These records were also assigned to another study, of T cells of mothers and their children. As reported in that work: Barcodes for each sample and 2-4 random nucleotides were added by the M1S primer used in the second PCR. Persistent microchimeric T cell clones were sought, and none were detected.

The V gene is TRBV9, the J gene TRBJ2-5; 8 nucleotides line up with TRBD2. Sequencing used blood. The clonotype comes from a boy aged 5-17 years in good health. In DNA, the CDR3 is TGTGCCAGCAGCGTTAGCGGGGTAGCAGAGACCCAGTACTTC. Translation gives CASSVSGVAETQYF.